One sample yielded the 13 T cell receptor beta chains listed below, sequenced in a study of T cell changes during pregnancy in multiple sclerosis. TCRdb keeps only in-frame clones here, not all; method: immunoSEQ multiplex PCR. This sample has 40,000 to 45,000 clones, with roughly 90% found just once. The sequencing here drew on CD4+ T cells from peripheral blood mononuclear cells, taken before pregnancy. All receptors come from a female donor with multiple sclerosis, enrolled in a pregnancy study.

This sequence joins TRBV29-1 and TRBJ1-3; the D is unclear. Trimming left V 4 bases short and J 2 bases short, with 6 bases between. CDR1 is SQVTM, CDR2 ANQGSEA, per germline. CDR3 length: 12 residues. CDR3 bases: TGCAGCGTTGGTCAGGCTGGAAACACCATATATTTT. Encoded protein: CSVGQAGNTIYF.

Worth noting for this clone: The same CDR3 is also encoded by other DNA sequences in this sample. The V and J genes are TRBV5-1 and TRBJ1-5; D is perhaps TRBD1 (5 bases). CDR1 and CDR2 (germline): SGHRS, YFSETQ. The CDR3 length is 14 residues. The germline V and J ends were trimmed by 0 bases and 4 bases, with 8 bases remaining between them. The CDR3 spells CASSLVPGNQPQHF. CDR3 in DNA: TGCGCCAGCAGCTTGGTTCCAGGGAATCAGCCCCAGCATTTT.

This chain uses TRBV11-3 with TRBJ2-2; maybe TRBD1 (5 bases). The germline gives CDR1 SGHNT, CDR2 YENEEA. V shed 1 base and J shed 4 bases, with 10 bases lying between them. The CDR3 is made up of 15 amino acids. The DNA for the CDR3 is TGTGCCAGCAGCTTAGCAGGGTCGAGCACCGGGGAGCTGTTTTTT. This translates into CASSLAGSSTGELFF.

The J gene is TRBJ1-4, the V gene TRBV6-6; 7 bases are a match to TRBD1. Germline assignment: CDR1 MNHNY and CDR2 SVGAGI (reference sequence). CDR3 size: 15 residues. The V gene end was trimmed by 4 bases and the J gene end by 8 bases; junction bases not matched to a gene: 10. Here the CDR3 reads CASSLLQGTSEKLFF. The CDR3 coding sequence is TGTGCCAGCAGTTTATTACAGGGGACGTCCGAAAAACTGTTTTTT.

The chain has TRBV10-1 and TRBJ2-3; maybe TRBD2 (6 bases). Trimming stripped 4 bases from V and 1 base from J, with 18 bases between. The CDR3 runs to 17 residues. CDR1 and CDR2 (germline): WNHNN, SYGVQD (reference sequence). The CDR3 DNA is TGCGCCAGCAGTGGGGGTTACGATGGAGGGGGCACAGATACGCAGTATTTT. The encoded protein is CASSGGYDGGGTDTQYF.

This rearrangement joins TRBV6-5 to TRBJ1-1, with D unclear. Germline CDR1 MNHEY, CDR2 SVGAGI. The CDR3 has 15 amino acids. V lost 4 bases and J lost 4, with 16 bases in between. CDR3 in DNA: TGTGCCAGCAGTTCCCCCCCACGGGAGGGCACTGAAGCTTTCTTT. The encoded protein is CASSSPPREGTEAFF.

This chain uses TRBV5-1 with TRBJ2-1; tentative D call: TRBD1 (5 bases). The germline CDR1 and CDR2 sequences are SGHRS and YFSETQ. V lost 6 bases and J 6 bases, leaving 13 bases between the germline ends. The CDR3 has 13 residues. This CDR3 is CASNFGRGNEQFF. As DNA, the CDR3 is TGCGCCAGCAATTTCGGAAGGGGCAATGAGCAGTTCTTC. The full variable domain, its missing parts supplied by reference TRBV5-1 and TRBJ2-1, is KAGVTQTPRYLIKTRGQQVTLSCSPISGHRSVSWYQQTPGQGLQFLFEYFSETQRNKGNFPGRFSGRQFSNSRSEMNVSTLELGDSALYLCASNFGRGNEQFFGPGTRLTVL.

This chain uses TRBV5-1 with TRBJ1-1; D is possibly TRBD1 (5 bases). Trimming took off 4 bases at V and 1 base at J, with 11 bases between the two ends. CDR1 and CDR2 from the germline V gene are SGHRS and YFSETQ. The CDR3 contains 14 residues. CDR3: CASSPLGGNTEAFF. The CDR3, as DNA: TGCGCCAGCAGCCCTCTGGGGGGGAACACTGAAGCTTTCTTT. The full variable domain, in which reference TRBV5-1 and TRBJ1-1 provide the parts outside the CDR3, is KAGVTQTPRYLIKTRGQQVTLSCSPISGHRSVSWYQQTPGQGLQFLFEYFSETQRNKGNFPGRFSGRQFSNSRSEMNVSTLELGDSALYLCASSPLGGNTEAFFGQGTRLTVV.

The V gene is TRBV19, the J gene TRBJ1-4, with D tentatively TRBD1 (6 bases). The CDR3 is 15 amino acids. CDR1 and CDR2 from the germline V gene are LNHDA and SQIVND (reference sequence). The germline V and J ends were trimmed by 3 bases and 7 bases, with 15 bases remaining between them. The CDR3 loop reads CASSIGGGNGEKLFF. CDR3 DNA sequence: TGTGCCAGTAGTATCGGGGGGGGCAATGGTGAAAAACTGTTTTTT.

This rearrangement joins TRBV4-3 to TRBJ2-2; no reliable D call. The germline V and J ends were trimmed by 0 bases and 7 bases, with 12 bases remaining between them. The CDR3 is 15 amino acids. The V gene's germline CDR1 is LGHNA and CDR2 YSLEER. This CDR3 reads CASSQDSLRNGELFF. CDR3 nucleotides: TGCGCCAGCAGCCAAGATAGCCTAAGGAACGGGGAGCTGTTTTTT.

The chain employs TRBV9 and TRBJ2-7; D might be TRBD2 (6 bases). Germline assignment: CDR1 SGDLS and CDR2 YYNGEE. This CDR3 region has 15 residues. Trimming cost V 0 bases and J 1 base, with 11 bases left between them. The CDR3 DNA is TGTGCCAGCAGCGTAGAGTATGGAGGGTCCTACGAGCAGTACTTC. It encodes CASSVEYGGSYEQYF.

The chain carries TRBV9 and TRBJ1-4; TRBD1 aligns across 11 bases. The CDR3 extends over 16 amino acids. Germline V CDR1 and CDR2: SGDLS, YYNGEE. Unmatched junction bases numbered 5, after V lost 0 bases and J lost 7 bases. CDR3 in amino acids: CASSVDTGTGGEKLFF. The CDR3 DNA reads as TGTGCCAGCAGCGTAGATACCGGGACAGGGGGTGAAAAACTGTTTTTT.

The gene calls are TRBV4-1 and TRBJ2-3; 11 bases match TRBD2. The CDR3 runs 19 residues. J was trimmed by 2 bases and V by 2 bases; bases with no gene match: 12. CDR1 is MGHRA and CDR2 is YSYEKL in the germline V gene. CDR3: CASSQRGPRLAGTTDTQYF. CDR3 bases: TGCGCCAGCAGCCAAAGGGGCCCGCGACTAGCGGGGACCACAGATACGCAGTATTTT.